This T cell receptor beta chain was observed in a study of cytomegalovirus exposure and HLA in healthy donors. It was with 60 Vbeta and 13 Jbeta primers that the PCR ran. Profiled with immunoSEQ multiplex PCR; TCRdb holds only in-frame clones, not every one. The profile covers around 190,000 clones, with around 67% appearing a single time and roughly 2.8% taken by the ten largest. Study-level points and caveats: Reports indicated that the classifier achieved high specificity and sensitivity in diagnosing cytomegalovirus status. For most subjects, TCR beta sequences were reported to predict HLA-A and HLA-B alleles with accuracy.

With respect to this clone: Its antigen remains unidentified.

CDR1 and CDR2 from the germline V gene are MGHRA and YSYEKL. The CDR3 has 16 amino acids. After removal of 1 base from V and 8 bases from J, the junction contained 8 bases not matched to a gene. The gene calls are TRBV4-1 and TRBJ1-2; 12 bases line up with TRBD1. Sequenced material: PBMCs. The sequence was obtained from a woman in her thirties in good health and CMV-seropositive. CDR3 sequence (DNA): TGCGCCAGCAGCCAAGGAATGGGACAGGGGGCCTGGGGCTACACCTTC. Protein: CASSQGMGQGAWGYTF.